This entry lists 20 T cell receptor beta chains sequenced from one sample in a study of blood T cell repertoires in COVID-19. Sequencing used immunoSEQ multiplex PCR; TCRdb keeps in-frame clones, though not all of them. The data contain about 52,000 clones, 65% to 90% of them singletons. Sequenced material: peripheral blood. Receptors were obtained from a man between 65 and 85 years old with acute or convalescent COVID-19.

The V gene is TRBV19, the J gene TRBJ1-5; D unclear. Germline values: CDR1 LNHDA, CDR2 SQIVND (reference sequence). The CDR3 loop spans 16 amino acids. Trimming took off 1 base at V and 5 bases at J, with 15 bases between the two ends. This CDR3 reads CASSIVRGAVDQPQHF. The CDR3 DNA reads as TGTGCCAGTAGTATAGTACGGGGAGCGGTCGATCAGCCCCAGCATTTT.

The DNA of the CDR3 is TGTGCCAGCAGCCGCGACAGGGGGCGGAATGAGCAGTTCTTC. Its translation: CASSRDRGRNEQFF. The genes are TRBV7-3 and TRBJ2-1; 10 nucleotides agree with TRBD1. This CDR3 comprises 14 residues. V gave up 5 bases and J gave up 7 bases; unmatched junction bases: 5. Looked up from germline, CDR1 is SGHTA and CDR2 is FQGTGA.

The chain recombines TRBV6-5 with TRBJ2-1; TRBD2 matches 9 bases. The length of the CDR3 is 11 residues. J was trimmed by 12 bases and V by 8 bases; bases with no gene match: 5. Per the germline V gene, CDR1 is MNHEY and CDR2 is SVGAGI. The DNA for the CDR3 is TGTGCCAGCCTTAGCGGGAGTCGGCAGTTCTTC. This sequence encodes CASLSGSRQFF.

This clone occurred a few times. CDR3 residues: CASSSPPGYNSPLHF. The CDR3 coding sequence is TGTGCCAGCAGTTCCCCCCCAGGGTATAATTCACCCCTCCACTTT. The V gene is TRBV27, the J gene TRBJ1-6; D perhaps matches TRBD1 (5 bases). V lost 4 bases and J 4 bases, leaving 11 bases between the germline ends. This CDR3 region has 15 residues. The V gene's germline CDR1 is MNHEY and CDR2 SMNVEV (reference sequence).

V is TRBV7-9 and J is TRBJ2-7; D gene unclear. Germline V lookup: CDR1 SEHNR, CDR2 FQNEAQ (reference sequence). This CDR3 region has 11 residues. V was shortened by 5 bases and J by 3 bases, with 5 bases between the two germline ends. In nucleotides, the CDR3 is TGTGCCAGCAGCCGAGACTACGAGCAGTACTTC. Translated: CASSRDYEQYF.

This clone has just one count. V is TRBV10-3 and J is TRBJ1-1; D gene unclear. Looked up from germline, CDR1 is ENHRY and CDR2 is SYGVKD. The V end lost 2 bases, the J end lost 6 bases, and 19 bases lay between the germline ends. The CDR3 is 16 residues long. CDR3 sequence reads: CAISEGVGLGSSEAFF. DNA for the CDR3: TGTGCCATCAGTGAGGGCGTGGGGTTAGGGAGTTCTGAAGCTTTCTTT.

This CDR3 reads CASSQITGFYEQYF. The CDR3 DNA is TGCGCCAGCAGCCAAATTACAGGTTTCTACGAGCAGTACTTC. The chain uses TRBV4-1 and TRBJ2-7; possible D gene TRBD1, 5 bases. Germline V gene data show CDR1 as MGHRA and CDR2 as YSYEKL. Between the trimmed V and J ends, which lost 2 bases and 3 bases, there was a span of 11 bases. There are 14 residues in the CDR3.

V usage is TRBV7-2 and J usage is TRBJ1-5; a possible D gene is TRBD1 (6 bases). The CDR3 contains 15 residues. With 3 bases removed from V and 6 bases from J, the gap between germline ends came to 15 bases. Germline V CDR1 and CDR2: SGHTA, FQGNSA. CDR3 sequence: CASSFAAGEGQPQHF. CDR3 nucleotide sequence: TGTGCCAGCAGCTTCGCGGCAGGGGAAGGTCAGCCCCAGCATTTT.

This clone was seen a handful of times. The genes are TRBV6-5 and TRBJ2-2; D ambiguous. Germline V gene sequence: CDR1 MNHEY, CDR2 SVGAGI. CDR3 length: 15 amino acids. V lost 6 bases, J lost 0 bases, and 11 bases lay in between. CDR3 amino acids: CASRPRLANTGELFF. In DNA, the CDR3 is TGTGCCAGCAGGCCCCGGCTAGCGAACACCGGGGAGCTGTTTTTT.

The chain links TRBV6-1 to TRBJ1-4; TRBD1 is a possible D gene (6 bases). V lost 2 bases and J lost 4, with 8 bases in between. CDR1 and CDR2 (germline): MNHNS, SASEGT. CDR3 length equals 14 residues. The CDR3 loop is CASSEQGNNEKLFF. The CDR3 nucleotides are TGTGCCAGCAGTGAACAGGGGAATAATGAAAAACTGTTTTTT.

The CDR3: CASSRGQGMDETQYF. CDR3 DNA sequence: TGCGCCAGCAGCCGAGGACAGGGAATGGATGAGACCCAGTACTTC. This chain links TRBV4-1 with TRBJ2-5, with 8 bases that match TRBD1. This CDR3 spans 15 amino acids. V lost 4 bases to trimming and J lost 5 bases; unmatched junction nucleotides: 9. Germline CDR1 and CDR2: MGHRA and YSYEKL.

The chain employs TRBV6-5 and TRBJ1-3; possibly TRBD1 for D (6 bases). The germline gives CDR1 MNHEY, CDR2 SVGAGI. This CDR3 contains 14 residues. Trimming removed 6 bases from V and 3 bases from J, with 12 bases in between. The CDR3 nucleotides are TGTGCCAGCAGCAGGGGTGTAGATGGAAACACCATATATTTT. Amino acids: CASSRGVDGNTIYF.

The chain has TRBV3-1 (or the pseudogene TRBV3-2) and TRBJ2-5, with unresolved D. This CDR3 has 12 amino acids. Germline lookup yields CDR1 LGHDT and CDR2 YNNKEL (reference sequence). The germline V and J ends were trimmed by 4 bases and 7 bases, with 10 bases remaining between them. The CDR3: CASSPSRVTQYF. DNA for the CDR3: TGTGCCAGCAGCCCTTCCCGGGTGACCCAGTACTTC.

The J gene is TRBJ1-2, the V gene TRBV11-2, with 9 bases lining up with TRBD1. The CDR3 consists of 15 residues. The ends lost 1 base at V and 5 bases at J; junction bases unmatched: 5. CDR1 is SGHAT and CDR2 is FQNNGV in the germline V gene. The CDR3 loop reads CASSLVEGQGYGYTF. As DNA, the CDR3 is TGTGCCAGCAGCTTAGTTGAAGGACAGGGGTATGGCTACACCTTC.

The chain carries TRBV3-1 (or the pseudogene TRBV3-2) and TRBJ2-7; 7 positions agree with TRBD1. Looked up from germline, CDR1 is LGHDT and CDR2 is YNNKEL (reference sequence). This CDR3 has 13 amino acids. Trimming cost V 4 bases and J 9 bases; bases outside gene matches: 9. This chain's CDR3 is CASSLRRDSRQYV. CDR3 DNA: TGTGCCAGCAGCCTAAGACGGGACAGTCGGCAGTACGTC.

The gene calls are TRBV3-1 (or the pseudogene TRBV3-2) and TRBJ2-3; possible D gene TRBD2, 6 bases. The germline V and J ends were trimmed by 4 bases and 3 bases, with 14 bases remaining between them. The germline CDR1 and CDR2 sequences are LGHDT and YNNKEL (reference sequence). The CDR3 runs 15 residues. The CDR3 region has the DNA TGTGCCAGCAGCCTCGGAGGGGCGGTAACAGATACGCAGTATTTT. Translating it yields CASSLGGAVTDTQYF.

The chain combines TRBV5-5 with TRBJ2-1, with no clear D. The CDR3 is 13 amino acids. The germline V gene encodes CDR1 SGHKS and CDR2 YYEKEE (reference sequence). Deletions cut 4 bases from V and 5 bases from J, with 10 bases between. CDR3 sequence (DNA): TGTGCCAGCAGCAACCTCCGGGACAATGAGCAGTTCTTC. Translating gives CASSNLRDNEQFF.

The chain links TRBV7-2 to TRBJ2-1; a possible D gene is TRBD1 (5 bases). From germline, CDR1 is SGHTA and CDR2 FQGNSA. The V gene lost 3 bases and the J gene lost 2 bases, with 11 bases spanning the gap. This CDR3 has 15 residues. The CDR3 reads CASSLVSGTYNEQFF. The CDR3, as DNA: TGTGCCAGCAGCTTGGTGTCAGGGACCTACAATGAGCAGTTCTTC.

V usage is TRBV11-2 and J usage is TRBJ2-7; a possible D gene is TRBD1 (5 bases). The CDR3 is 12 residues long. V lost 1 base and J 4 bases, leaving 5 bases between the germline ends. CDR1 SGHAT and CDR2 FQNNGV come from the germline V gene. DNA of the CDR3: TGTGCCAGCAGCTTAGCAGGGTACGAGCAGTACTTC. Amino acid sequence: CASSLAGYEQYF.

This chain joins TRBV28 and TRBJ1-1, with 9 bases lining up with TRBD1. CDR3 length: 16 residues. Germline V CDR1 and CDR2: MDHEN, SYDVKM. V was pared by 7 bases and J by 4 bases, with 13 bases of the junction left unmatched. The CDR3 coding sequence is TGTGCCAGCACCCCAGGGAATACAGGGGGCGGCACTGAAGCTTTCTTT. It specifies CASTPGNTGGGTEAFF.